These 21 T cell receptor beta chains share one sample of origin, sequenced in a study of identical twins (dated by TCRdb to about 2016). The protocol used for the library was 5' RACE. This sample was sequenced with an Illumina HiSeq 2000. TCRdb redid the processing of the public reads, applying fastp at Q25 and MiXCR, and retained in-frame beta chains. Every CDR3 protein is listed once, alongside the most common genes and DNA of its rows. The sample yields about 790,000 distinct CDR3 sequences; around a sixth were counted once. Of the sample, around 12% is held by the ten largest clones. These same data were also listed under a study on T cells expressing NK-cell markers.

Sequenced input: PBMCs. Every receptor here comes from a woman aged 18-29 years in good health.

The V gene is TRBV19, the J gene TRBJ2-6, with TRBD1 matching 10 bases. Germline CDR1 and CDR2: LNHDA and SQIVND (reference sequence). V gave up 8 bases and J gave up 0 bases; unmatched junction bases: 7. This CDR3 is built from 17 residues. The CDR3, as DNA: TGTGCCAGTGGTCCCGGGACAGGGGACTCTGGGGCCAACGTCCTGACTTTC. Its protein is CASGPGTGDSGANVLTF.

This clonotype was detected only a few times. This chain connects TRBV9 to TRBJ1-6; 8 nucleotides align to TRBD1. The CDR3 loop spans 14 amino acids. The germline V gene has CDR1 SGDLS and CDR2 YYNGEE. After removal of 3 bases from V and 6 bases from J, the junction contained 2 bases not matched to a gene. The CDR3 loop reads CASSGTGLNSPLHF. The DNA of the CDR3 is TGTGCCAGCAGCGGGACAGGGCTTAATTCACCCCTCCACTTT.

This clonotype has just a few counts. The V and J genes are TRBV2 and TRBJ2-3; 8 nucleotides match TRBD2. Unmatched junction bases numbered 17, after V lost 5 bases and J lost 10 bases. The CDR3 loop spans 16 amino acids. Germline loops: CDR1 SNHLY, CDR2 FYNNEI. This chain's CDR3 is CASSPLRGGEGIPQYF. CDR3 in DNA: TGTGCCAGCAGTCCCCTCCGGGGGGGCGAGGGGATCCCGCAGTATTTT.

The rearrangement joins TRBV3-1 to TRBJ1-2, with a weak D call TRBD1 (5 bases). The CDR3 is 14 residues long. CDR1 is LGHDT, CDR2 YNNKEL, per germline (reference sequence). The V end lost 3 bases, the J end lost 4 bases, and 12 bases lay between the germline ends. CDR3 bases: TGTGCCAGCAGCCATCAATCGGGACGCTATGGCTACACCTTC. It specifies CASSHQSGRYGYTF.

This clonotype has a handful of counts. This chain uses TRBV12-3 or TRBV12-4 with TRBJ2-3; D gene ambiguous. The V end lost 5 bases, the J end lost 7 bases, and 7 bases lay between the germline ends. CDR3 length: 11 residues. The CDR3 here is CASSDLYTQYF. CDR3 DNA: TGTGCCAGCAGTGACTTATATACGCAGTATTTT.

The V call is TRBV7-2, the J call TRBJ2-1; D is undetermined. V was cut by 3 bases and J by 5 bases, with 5 bases left in between. Germline CDR1 SGHTA, CDR2 FQGNSA. The CDR3 consists of 12 residues. CDR3 loop: CASSFFDNEQFF. The CDR3 coding sequence is TGTGCCAGCAGCTTCTTTGACAATGAGCAGTTCTTC.

This clonotype was observed a handful of times. J is TRBJ2-5 and V is TRBV11-2; D may be TRBD1 (6 bases). Per germline, CDR1 SGHAT and CDR2 FQNNGV. The length of the CDR3 is 14 residues. Trimming stripped 5 bases from V and 4 bases from J, with 14 bases between. The CDR3 sequence: CASSPQGMGETQYF. The CDR3 nucleotides read TGTGCCAGCAGCCCACAGGGTATGGGAGAGACCCAGTACTTC.

This chain links TRBV5-1 with TRBJ1-1; maybe TRBD1 (6 bases). V lost 0 bases and J 4 bases, leaving 13 bases between the germline ends. Germline V gene lookup returns CDR1 SGHRS and CDR2 YFSETQ. This CDR3 comprises 15 residues. The CDR3 DNA is TGCGCCAGCAGCTTGGAGTTTGGGGGGCCCACTGAAGCTTTCTTT. Its protein is CASSLEFGGPTEAFF.

This clonotype was seen only a few times. The chain joins TRBV5-1 to TRBJ2-1; D is unclear. With 4 bases removed from V and 2 bases from J, the gap between germline ends came to 19 bases. Germline CDR1 reads SGHRS; CDR2 reads YFSETQ. This CDR3 region has 17 residues. The CDR3 loop reads CASSVSAWSAPYNEQFF. Written as DNA, the CDR3 is TGCGCCAGCAGCGTTAGTGCATGGTCAGCGCCCTACAATGAGCAGTTCTTC.

This clonotype showed up just a few times. The rearrangement joins TRBV5-6 to TRBJ2-1, with 10 bases fitting TRBD1. The CDR3 is made up of 16 amino acids. The junction had 3 bases not matched to a gene; V was cut back by 0 bases and J by 3 bases. The germline V gene encodes CDR1 SGHDT and CDR2 YYEEEE. CDR3 nucleotides: TGTGCCAGCAGCTTGGGTAGGGACAGGGGCTACAATGAGCAGTTCTTC. Residues: CASSLGRDRGYNEQFF.

The rearrangement links TRBV5-5 to TRBJ2-2, with D perhaps matching TRBD1 (5 bases). Germline CDR1 SGHKS, CDR2 YYEKEE (reference sequence). CDR3 length equals 15 residues. The V end was cut by 4 bases, the J end by 3 bases, with 13 bases between. CDR3 amino acids: CASSMYRQYTGELFF. The CDR3 bases are TGTGCCAGCAGCATGTACCGACAGTACACCGGGGAGCTGTTTTTT.

This clonotype occurred a few times. The chain has TRBV30 and TRBJ2-2, with 8 bases that match TRBD1. This CDR3 is built from 14 residues. Germline V CDR1 and CDR2: GTSNPN, SVGIG (reference sequence). The J segment lost 1 base and the V segment lost 8 bases, leaving 6 bases of the junction unmatched. This chain's CDR3 is CAGAGTGNTGELFF. CDR3 coding DNA: TGTGCCGGGGCCGGGACAGGGAACACCGGGGAGCTGTTTTTT.

This clonotype occurred a few times. This rearrangement joins TRBV20-1 to TRBJ2-1, with D unresolved. Per the germline V gene, CDR1 is DFQATT and CDR2 is SNEGSKA (reference sequence). The CDR3 contains 10 residues. Trimming pared 7 bases from V and 7 bases from J, leaving 8 bases between. The CDR3 spells CSVWVNEQFF. DNA for the CDR3: TGCAGTGTCTGGGTTAATGAGCAGTTCTTC.

The sample holds a few counts of this clonotype. V gene TRBV25-1 combines with J gene TRBJ1-1; possible D gene TRBD1, 6 bases. This CDR3 spans 13 amino acids. V dropped 1 base and J dropped 7 bases, with 10 bases sitting between them. CDR1 and CDR2 (germline): MGHDK, SYGVNS. Here the CDR3 reads CASSEFWGLEAFF. The CDR3 DNA reads TGTGCCAGCAGTGAATTCTGGGGGCTTGAAGCTTTCTTT.

There are a few counts of this clonotype. The rearrangement uses TRBV4-3 and TRBJ2-1; D unclear. CDR3 length equals 15 residues. Germline-derived CDR1 and CDR2 are LGHNA and YSLEER. V gave up 1 base and J gave up 2 bases, with 9 bases separating them. The CDR3 sequence is CASSQGSLAYNEQFF. The CDR3, as DNA: TGCGCCAGCAGCCAAGGTAGCTTGGCCTACAATGAGCAGTTCTTC.

This clonotype showed up just a few times. The rearrangement joins TRBV7-3 to TRBJ2-1; tentatively, D is TRBD1 (6 bases). The germline CDR1 and CDR2 sequences are SGHTA and FQGTGA. V gave up 1 base and J gave up 8 bases, with 9 bases separating them. This CDR3 is built from 13 residues. The CDR3 nucleotides read TGTGCCAGCAGCTTAAGGCACAGGGATGAGCAGTTCTTC. Residues: CASSLRHRDEQFF.

V is TRBV5-1 and J is TRBJ2-7; 7 bases match TRBD2. The length of the CDR3 is 17 residues. V was pared by 0 bases and J by 0 bases, with 9 bases of the junction left unmatched. Germline CDR1 reads SGHRS; CDR2 reads YFSETQ. The CDR3 sequence: CASSLDLSGTTSYEQYF. DNA for the CDR3: TGCGCCAGCAGCTTGGATCTCTCCGGGACTACCTCCTACGAGCAGTACTTC.

The chain employs TRBV4-3 and TRBJ2-1; no reliable D call. V gave up 1 base and J gave up 5 bases, with 12 bases separating them. The germline CDR1 and CDR2 sequences are LGHNA and YSLEER. The CDR3 contains 15 residues. Written as DNA, the CDR3 is TGCGCCAGCAGCCAAGCGTTAGGCTATAACAATGAGCAGTTCTTC. This gives the protein CASSQALGYNNEQFF.

V usage is TRBV9 and J usage is TRBJ2-1, with 7 bases identical to TRBD2. Germline V lookup: CDR1 SGDLS, CDR2 YYNGEE. J lost 10 bases, V lost 1 base, and 5 bases had no gene match. The CDR3 is 13 residues long. The CDR3 protein is CASSVMIGGEQFF. CDR3 DNA: TGTGCCAGCAGCGTAATGATCGGGGGGGAGCAGTTCTTC. Full variable domain (missing parts from reference TRBV9 and TRBJ2-1): DSGVTQTPKHLITATGQRVTLRCSPRSGDLSVYWYQQSLDQGLQFLIQYYNGEERAKGNILERFSAQQFPDLHSELNLSSLELGDSALYFCASSVMIGGEQFFGPGTRLTVL.

The genes are TRBV20-1 and TRBJ1-1; D remains ambiguous. The CDR3 totals 13 residues. The V and J ends lost 3 bases and 1 base respectively, with 9 bases between them. The germline V gene encodes CDR1 DFQATT and CDR2 SNEGSKA (reference sequence). As DNA, the CDR3 is TGCAGTGCTAGTTCTGGAGGGAACACTGAAGCTTTCTTT. Residues: CSASSGGNTEAFF.

This clonotype was found a few times. V gene TRBV11-2 combines with J gene TRBJ2-7; D gene unclear. This CDR3 region has 15 residues. Deletions cut 3 bases from V and 3 bases from J, with 15 bases between. Germline V gives CDR1 SGHAT, CDR2 FQNNGV. DNA for the CDR3: TGTGCCAGCAGCTTTAGTTCAGGTACTATCTACGAGCAGTACTTC. Translated: CASSFSSGTIYEQYF.